Presented here are 30 T cell receptor beta chains from one specimen sequenced in a study of CD8+ T cells in alopecia areata. The treatment here: oral pan-JAK inhibitor, 5-10 mg twice daily. RNA, once extracted, was reverse transcribed into cDNA for use as the sequencing template. Sequencing was performed with immunoSEQ multiplex PCR; in TCRdb, only in-frame clones are kept and a portion is missing. The table shows 95,000 to 100,000 clones, with about 64% occurring only once. This sample comprised CD8+ T cells sorted from blood, obtained at week 4, from a patient treated with tofacitinib. The receptors come from a human donor with alopecia areata.

This rearrangement joins TRBV4-3 to TRBJ1-1, with unresolved D. The germline V gene encodes CDR1 LGHNA and CDR2 YSLEER. V lost 0 bases to trimming and J lost 4 bases, with 6 bases between them. The CDR3 extends over 13 amino acids. CDR3 residues: CASSQEWGTEAFF. The DNA for the CDR3 is TGCGCCAGCAGCCAAGAGTGGGGCACTGAAGCTTTCTTT.

A few counts support this clone. This sequence joins TRBV23-1 and TRBJ2-3, with D unclear. TRBV23-1 is labeled an ORF, and its function is uncertain. The V gene lost 0 bases and the J gene lost 2 bases, with 15 bases spanning the gap. This CDR3 has 17 residues. As DNA, the CDR3 is TGCGCCAGCAGTCAATCTGGACGTCCTAAGATCACAGATACGCAGTATTTT. This codes for CASSQSGRPKITDTQYF.

The sample holds a few counts of this clone. The chain links TRBV29-1 to TRBJ2-7, with TRBD2 as a possible D gene (6 bases). The CDR3 runs 12 residues. CDR1 is SQVTM, CDR2 ANQGSEA, per germline. The V end lost 7 bases, the J end lost 2 bases, and 12 bases lay between the germline ends. The CDR3 DNA follows: TGCAGCGCGGGGGACGGACCCTACGAGCAGTACTTC. Protein product: CSAGDGPYEQYF.

As to this clone: This specimen includes other DNA sequences encoding the same CDR3. This rearrangement joins TRBV5-1 to TRBJ2-7, with 7 positions matching TRBD1. The CDR3 covers 13 residues. Germline assignment: CDR1 SGHRS and CDR2 YFSETQ. Trimming cost V 4 bases and J 2 bases; bases outside gene matches: 3. The chain's CDR3 is CASSLTGAYEQYF. The CDR3 coding sequence is TGCGCCAGCAGCCTTACAGGGGCCTACGAGCAGTACTTC.

V usage is TRBV9 and J usage is TRBJ2-7; 10 positions match TRBD1. V lost 2 bases, J lost 6 bases, and 5 bases stayed unmatched. This CDR3 contains 14 residues. Germline V gene lookup returns CDR1 SGDLS and CDR2 YYNGEE. The CDR3 DNA reads TGTGCCAGCAGCGTCGGGACAGGGGATTTCGAGCAGTACTTC. Translated: CASSVGTGDFEQYF.

V usage is TRBV2 and J usage is TRBJ2-7, with D perhaps TRBD2 (5 bases). From germline, CDR1 is SNHLY and CDR2 FYNNEI. V lost 8 bases and J lost 2, with 19 bases in between. The CDR3 totals 15 residues. The CDR3 loop reads CASLPDPGSPYEQYF. CDR3 in DNA: TGTGCCAGCCTCCCCGACCCGGGGAGTCCCTACGAGCAGTACTTC.

CDR3 region: CASSLVSGVPDTQYF. In DNA form, the CDR3 reads TGTGCCAGCAGCTTGGTTAGCGGGGTTCCGGATACGCAGTATTTT. The rearrangement uses TRBV7-8 and TRBJ2-3, with 8 nucleotides matching TRBD2. The V and J ends lost 3 bases and 6 bases, in that order; junction bases with no gene match: 8. This CDR3 has 15 residues. CDR1 and CDR2 from the germline V gene are SGHVS and FQNEAQ.

The chain is built from TRBV7-2 and TRBJ2-3, with D unresolved. The germline V gene has CDR1 SGHTA and CDR2 FQGNSA. This CDR3 region has 15 residues. V lost 5 bases to trimming and J lost 1 base, with 13 bases between them. The CDR3 region is CASSLQVKGTDTQYF. CDR3 coding DNA: TGTGCCAGCAGCCTGCAGGTCAAGGGCACAGATACGCAGTATTTT.

The chain employs TRBV4-3 and TRBJ2-7, with 10 nucleotides matching TRBD2. The germline V gene has CDR1 LGHNA and CDR2 YSLEER. V gave up 1 base and J gave up 3 bases; unmatched junction bases: 6. CDR3 length: 16 amino acids. The CDR3 DNA is TGCGCCAGCAGCCAAGGTACTAGCGGGATGATCTACGAGCAGTACTTC. This encodes CASSQGTSGMIYEQYF.

The chain combines TRBV10-3 with TRBJ2-1; D may be TRBD2 (6 bases). The CDR3 extends over 16 amino acids. The ends were cut back, 3 bases at V and 8 bases at J, with 20 bases in the middle. Germline CDR1 ENHRY, CDR2 SYGVKD. The CDR3, as DNA: TGTGCCATCAGTGACCTCCAGGAGGGCTTTGGGGATGAGCAGTTCTTC. Translated, it gives CAISDLQEGFGDEQFF.

This clone was seen a few times. This chain connects TRBV4-1 to TRBJ1-2; 7 bases fit TRBD1. Germline CDR1 reads MGHRA; CDR2 reads YSYEKL. The ends lost 6 bases at V and 9 bases at J; junction bases unmatched: 10. The CDR3 is made up of 13 amino acids. For the CDR3, the DNA is TGCGCCAGCAGAGTCGGGACAGCGGGACGCTACACCTTC. Translation: CASRVGTAGRYTF.

Concerning this clone itself: Other DNA sequences from this sample encode an identical CDR3 as well. V and J are TRBV9 and TRBJ2-7; D is possibly TRBD1 (5 bases). Trimming took off 0 bases at V and 2 bases at J, with 9 bases between the two ends. CDR1 and CDR2 from the germline V gene are SGDLS and YYNGEE. This CDR3 comprises 14 residues. CDR3 loop: CASSVGTGTYEQYF. The CDR3 region has the DNA TGTGCCAGCAGCGTAGGTACAGGAACCTACGAGCAGTACTTC.

This clone was picked up a small number of times. V gene TRBV2 combines with J gene TRBJ2-3, with D possibly called TRBD1 or TRBD2 (5 bases each). Trimming removed 8 bases from V and 2 bases from J, with 17 bases in between. Germline-derived CDR1 and CDR2 are SNHLY and FYNNEI. The CDR3 is made up of 15 amino acids. CDR3 nucleotide sequence: TGTGCCAGCGCGCTGGGGACCCCTTACACAGATACGCAGTATTTT. Translation gives CASALGTPYTDTQYF.

V gene TRBV10-3 combines with J gene TRBJ1-1; D is perhaps TRBD1 (6 bases). The V end was cut by 10 bases, the J end by 0 bases, with 18 bases between. Germline-derived CDR1 and CDR2 are ENHRY and SYGVKD. CDR3 length: 15 amino acids. The CDR3: CATKQSTGMNTEAFF. In DNA, the CDR3 is TGTGCCACCAAGCAGAGTACAGGGATGAACACTGAAGCTTTCTTT.

This clone was detected only a few times. The V gene is TRBV19, the J gene TRBJ2-7; 8 bases are shared with TRBD1. CDR3 length: 14 amino acids. Germline-derived CDR1 and CDR2 are LNHDA and SQIVND (reference sequence). J lost 2 bases, V lost 5 bases, and 5 bases had no gene match. The CDR3 coding sequence is TGTGCCAGTAGTCCAGGGACAGGACCCTACGAGCAGTACTTC. This sequence encodes CASSPGTGPYEQYF.

The DNA of the CDR3 is TGTGCCTGGAGTGTAGCGGGGGACCCCTACGAGCAGTACTTC. Translated: CAWSVAGDPYEQYF. J is TRBJ2-7 and V is TRBV30; 8 bases align to TRBD2. Germline CDR1 GTSNPN, CDR2 SVGIG (reference sequence). Trimming cost V 0 bases and J 2 bases; bases outside gene matches: 3. This CDR3 is 14 amino acids long.

The CDR3 nucleotides read TGCAGCGTAGACGGACTAGCGGGGGGGACCACCGGTGAGACCCAGTACTTC. This translates into CSVDGLAGGTTGETQYF. The V gene is TRBV29-1, the J gene TRBJ2-5; 15 positions match TRBD2. The CDR3 runs 17 residues. V lost 6 bases, J lost 5 bases, and 13 bases stayed unmatched. Looked up from germline, CDR1 is SQVTM and CDR2 is ANQGSEA.

V and J are TRBV29-1 and TRBJ2-5; the D call may be TRBD1 or TRBD2 (6 bases each). The ends were cut back, 0 bases at V and 4 bases at J, with 15 bases in the middle. There are 15 residues in the CDR3. Germline loops: CDR1 SQVTM, CDR2 ANQGSEA. The CDR3: CSVEDHGGLGETQYF. The DNA for the CDR3 is TGCAGCGTTGAAGATCATGGGGGGCTCGGAGAGACCCAGTACTTC.

This clone has only a few counts. The J gene is TRBJ2-5, the V gene TRBV28; TRBD1 or TRBD2 may be the D gene (5 bases each). Germline V gene lookup returns CDR1 MDHEN and CDR2 SYDVKM. The CDR3 covers 14 residues. Trimming cost V 6 bases and J 5 bases, with 16 bases left between them. The CDR3 region is CASSPQGVRETQYF. For the CDR3, the DNA is TGTGCCAGCAGCCCTCAGGGAGTCCGGGAGACCCAGTACTTC.

DNA for the CDR3: TGTGCCTGGACTAAACCAGGTTGGTTAACTGAAGCTTTCTTT. It yields the protein CAWTKPGWLTEAFF. This chain links TRBV30 with TRBJ1-1; the D is unclear. The CDR3 spans 14 residues. Germline V gene sequence: CDR1 GTSNPN, CDR2 SVGIG (reference sequence). Trimming removed 4 bases from V and 5 bases from J, with 17 bases in between. The full variable domain, rest sourced from reference TRBV30 and TRBJ1-1, is SQTIHQWPATLVQPVGSPLSLECTVEGTSNPNLYWYRQAAGRGLQLLFYSVGIGQISSEVPQNLSASRPQDRQFILSSKKLLLSDSGFYLCAWTKPGWLTEAFFGQGTRLTVV.

The chain combines TRBV19 with TRBJ2-2; TRBD1 matches 8 bases. Germline loops: CDR1 LNHDA, CDR2 SQIVND (reference sequence). The CDR3 sequence is 15 residues long. V gave up 9 bases and J gave up 3 bases; unmatched junction bases: 9. This CDR3 reads CASYAGQEDTGELFF. The CDR3 nucleotides are TGTGCCAGCTACGCGGGACAGGAAGACACCGGGGAGCTGTTTTTT. Full variable domain (outside the CDR3, taken from reference TRBV19 and TRBJ2-2): DGGITQSPKYLFRKEGQNVTLSCEQNLNHDAMYWYRQDPGQGLRLIYYSQIVNDFQKGDIAEGYSVSREKKESFPLTVTSAQKNPTAFYLCASYAGQEDTGELFFGEGSRLTVL.

The chain is built from TRBV29-1 and TRBJ2-1; 13 nucleotides match TRBD2. There are 15 residues in the CDR3. Germline V CDR1 and CDR2: SQVTM, ANQGSEA. J lost 9 bases, V lost 0 bases, and 5 bases had no gene match. The CDR3 nucleotides are TGCAGCGTTGAAGAACTAGCGGGGGGGCAGGGTGAGCAGTTCTTC. Translated, it gives CSVEELAGGQGEQFF.

The rearrangement uses TRBV7-8 and TRBJ2-1; 9 bases fit TRBD2. Losses at the gene ends were 0 bases for V and 10 bases for J; bases not matched to a gene: 13. Germline V lookup: CDR1 SGHVS, CDR2 FQNEAQ. This CDR3 contains 17 residues. Written as DNA, the CDR3 is TGTGCCAGCAGCTTAGCCCCTTGGGGACTAGCCCCTAGGGAGCAGTTCTTC. Protein: CASSLAPWGLAPREQFF.

The chain links TRBV4-3 to TRBJ1-2, with 10 bases lining up with TRBD1. In germline, CDR1 is LGHNA, CDR2 YSLEER. The CDR3 runs 16 residues. J gave up 7 bases and V 1 base, and 9 bases lay outside the gene matches. As DNA, the CDR3 is TGCGCCAGCAGCCAAGTAACCGGGACAGGGGTATTTGGCTACACCTTC. Residues: CASSQVTGTGVFGYTF.

There are many counts of this clone. The chain links TRBV27 to TRBJ2-1; the D is unclear. The CDR3 consists of 13 residues. From germline, CDR1 is MNHEY and CDR2 SMNVEV (reference sequence). V dropped 5 bases and J dropped 9 bases, with 14 bases sitting between them. The CDR3 loop reads CASSPSLGLEQFF. The CDR3 DNA reads as TGTGCCAGCAGTCCCTCGCTGGGCCTTGAGCAGTTCTTC.

V is TRBV27 and J is TRBJ2-1; D possibly uses TRBD1 or TRBD2 (6 bases each). V was shortened by 4 bases and J by 8 bases, with 18 bases between the two germline ends. The CDR3 loop spans 15 amino acids. Germline V gene data show CDR1 as MNHEY and CDR2 as SMNVEV (reference sequence). The DNA for the CDR3 is TGTGCCAGCAGTTACACAGGGACTCGGTCGGATGAGCAGTTCTTC. This gives the protein CASSYTGTRSDEQFF.

Only a few counts were recorded for this clone. The chain recombines TRBV4-3 with TRBJ2-6; no firm D call. Germline CDR1 LGHNA, CDR2 YSLEER. The CDR3 runs 17 residues. Trimming cost V 0 bases and J 1 base, with 10 bases left between them. In nucleotides, the CDR3 is TGCGCCAGCAGCCAAGACGGGCCGGGTTCTGGGGCCAACGTCCTGACTTTC. Residues: CASSQDGPGSGANVLTF.

The V call is TRBV5-1, the J call TRBJ2-2; D gene unclear. This CDR3 has 15 amino acids. Germline V gives CDR1 SGHRS, CDR2 YFSETQ. The ends were cut back, 0 bases at V and 1 base at J, with 7 bases in the middle. CDR3 sequence (DNA): TGCGCCAGCAGCTTGGGGCACCTGAACACCGGGGAGCTGTTTTTT. Encoded protein: CASSLGHLNTGELFF. Full variable domain (outside the CDR3, taken from reference TRBV5-1 and TRBJ2-2): KAGVTQTPRYLIKTRGQQVTLSCSPISGHRSVSWYQQTPGQGLQFLFEYFSETQRNKGNFPGRFSGRQFSNSRSEMNVSTLELGDSALYLCASSLGHLNTGELFFGEGSRLTVL.

The genes are TRBV7-9 and TRBJ1-6; D is unresolved. Trimming removed 1 base at V and 11 bases at J, with 6 bases between. Looked up from germline, CDR1 is SEHNR and CDR2 is FQNEAQ (reference sequence). The CDR3 runs to 12 residues. The CDR3 here is CASSLERAPLHF. DNA of the CDR3: TGTGCCAGCAGCTTAGAGCGGGCACCCCTCCACTTT.

This rearrangement joins TRBV7-9 to TRBJ2-1; perhaps D is TRBD1 or TRBD2 (5 bases each). Trimming took 5 bases from V and 6 from J, leaving 11 bases between them. The CDR3 has 13 amino acids. The germline V gene encodes CDR1 SEHNR and CDR2 FQNEAQ (reference sequence). CDR3 coding DNA: TGTGCCAGCAGCCATATCGGGACCAATGAGCAGTTCTTC. Translated: CASSHIGTNEQFF.